Listed here is a single TCR beta chain. The target antigen is unknown. CDR1 and CDR2 from the germline V gene are LNHDA and SQIVND (reference sequence). Trimming left V 2 bases short and J 6 bases short, with 11 bases between. This CDR3 is 15 amino acids long. Time point meaning: cycle 4 day 1 (C4D1), after five to seven weeks of nivolumab. Every patient experienced relapse after autologous stem cell transplantation, and brentuximab vedotin exposure varied. TCRdb's table, derived via immunoSEQ multiplex PCR, lists solely in-frame clones and lacks some. The sample yields approximately 44,000 clones, around 64% seen once. This sample stems from a study of PD-1 blockade in classical Hodgkin lymphoma. Whole-study results and caveats: Baseline diversity in complete responders resembled that of newly diagnosed patients. TCR diversity in CD4+, not CD8+, cells rose significantly by C4D1.

This chain uses TRBV19 with TRBJ1-6; D is unresolved. The TCR was taken from a human donor with classical Hodgkin lymphoma. Specimen: peripheral blood mononuclear cells (PBMCs), collected before the fourth cycle of nivolumab. The CDR3 reads CASSISGELNSPLHF. The CDR3 nucleotides are TGTGCCAGTAGTATATCTGGTGAGCTTAATTCACCCCTCCACTTT.